This is a list of T cell receptor beta chains from one sample in a study of human T cells and chemical hapten exposure. TCRdb re-called the RACE reads with MiXCR, one entry per CDR3 protein. The sample records roughly 200,000 distinct CDR3 sequences, more than 20% being singletons. Sequencing used whole blood, obtained in connection with sensitization to the hapten diphenylcyclopropenone (DPC). The receptors shown here come from a woman in her forties or fifties with alopecia areata. Some clones in this sample may be carry-over from other donors' samples. Both conserved end residues are part of each CDR3. The D gene is left open where the match is weak. Where a row states a size, it is once, few, many or the class of an expanded clone; other rows omit it.

D,size,V,J,DNA,CDR3
TRBD1,few,TRBV5-1,TRBJ1-2,TGCGCCAGCAGCTTGGAGGGACAGGGGACTTATGGCAACTATGGCTACACCTTC,CASSLEGQGTYGNYGYTF
NA,once,TRBV27,TRBJ2-3,TGTGCCAGCAGTTTATATGGGCAGGTCCCAGATACGCAGTATTTT,CASSLYGQVPDTQYF
NA,few,TRBV4-2,TRBJ2-3,TGTGCCAGCAGCCAAGATTTGCGATCATGGGTTGATACGCAGTATTTT,CASSQDLRSWVDTQYF
NA,few,TRBV28,TRBJ2-3,TGTGCCAGCAGCCAAACCCGGAGGTTGTACTATTTT,CASSQTRRLYYF
TRBD2,NA,TRBV20-1,TRBJ2-7,TGCAGTGCTAGAGATTCAGGGGATATCGGGTATCGGGCTAGCGGGACATACGAGCAGTACTTC,CSARDSGDIGYRASGTYEQYF
TRBD1,few,TRBV5-1,TRBJ1-1,TGCGCCAGCAGGTCCGGGACAGCAACCTTCGTGAACACTGAAGCTTTCTTT,CASRSGTATFVNTEAFF
NA,few,TRBV6-6,TRBJ1-2,TGTGCCAGCAGTTACTCGACCCCCTCAAATGGCTATGGCTACACCTTC,CASSYSTPSNGYGYTF
NA,NA,TRBV29-1,TRBJ1-1,TGCAGCGTTGAGAGGACAGTCCTGAACACTGAAGCTTTCTTT,CSVERTVLNTEAFF
NA,few,TRBV19,TRBJ1-4,TGTGCCAGTAGTCGGCAGGCCCCAACTAATGAAAAACTGTTTTTT,CASSRQAPTNEKLFF
NA,few,TRBV6-5,TRBJ2-7,TGTGCCAGCAGTTACTCGCCAGGACTCTCCTACGAGCAGTACTTC,CASSYSPGLSYEQYF
NA,few,TRBV18,TRBJ1-1,TGTGCCAGCTCTTCAGTGGCAGCTGAAGCTTTCTTT,CASSSVAAEAFF
TRBD1,few,TRBV4-2,TRBJ1-2,TGTGCCAGCAGCCAAAGACAGGGGGAGAGTGCGAACTATGGCTACACCTTC,CASSQRQGESANYGYTF
NA,few,TRBV11-1,TRBJ2-3,TGTGCCAGCAGCTTAGACAACAGCTTTGGGACAGATACGCAGTATTTT,CASSLDNSFGTDTQYF
NA,few,TRBV14,TRBJ2-3,TGTGCCAGCAGCCAAGACACATTCTACACAGATACGCAGTATTTT,CASSQDTFYTDTQYF
NA,NA,TRBV24-1,TRBJ2-6,TGTGCCACCAGTCGGGGGGCGGCTGGGGCCAACGTCCTGACTTTC,CATSRGAAGANVLTF
TRBD2,few,TRBV3-1,TRBJ2-1,TGTGCCAGCAGTTCTCCCGGGACTAGCCCTTTAGGTGAGCAGTTCTTC,CASSSPGTSPLGEQFF
NA,NA,TRBV15,TRBJ2-2,TGTGCCACCAGCATAGGGCGGGGGCTCTCGAACACCGGGGAGCTGTTTTTT,CATSIGRGLSNTGELFF
NA,once,TRBV27,TRBJ1-4,TGTGCCAGCAGTTTCGCAGGGTGGCGCGAAAAACTGTTTTTT,CASSFAGWREKLFF
NA,few,TRBV29-1,TRBJ2-7,TGCAGCGTTGGCGTAGCGTCCTACGAGCAGTACTTC,CSVGVASYEQYF
NA,few,TRBV15,TRBJ2-2,TGTGCCACCAGCAGAGATTTACGGGCCGGGGAGCTGTTTTTT,CATSRDLRAGELFF
NA,NA,TRBV3-1,TRBJ2-7,TGTGCCAGCAGCCTGCATCAGGGGAGTGGGCAGTACTTC,CASSLHQGSGQYF
NA,NA,TRBV2,TRBJ2-5,TGTGCCAGCAGTGTTTTGCGGCAAGAGACCCAGTACTTC,CASSVLRQETQYF
TRBD1,many,TRBV29-1,TRBJ1-2,TGCAGCGTAGAGGGGGCGGATGGCTACACCTTC,CSVEGADGYTF
NA,once,TRBV2,TRBJ1-2,TGTGCCAGCAGTGGGTCAGGTTGGAGCGACTACACCTTC,CASSGSGWSDYTF
NA,NA,TRBV5-1,TRBJ2-6,TGCGCCAGCAGCTCGGACGTGGGAAGCTCTGGGGCCAACGTCCTGACTTTC,CASSSDVGSSGANVLTF
TRBD2,NA,TRBV29-1,TRBJ2-5,TGCAGCGTCCTGGGGGGGAGACAGTGGCAAGAGACCCAGTACTTC,CSVLGGRQWQETQYF